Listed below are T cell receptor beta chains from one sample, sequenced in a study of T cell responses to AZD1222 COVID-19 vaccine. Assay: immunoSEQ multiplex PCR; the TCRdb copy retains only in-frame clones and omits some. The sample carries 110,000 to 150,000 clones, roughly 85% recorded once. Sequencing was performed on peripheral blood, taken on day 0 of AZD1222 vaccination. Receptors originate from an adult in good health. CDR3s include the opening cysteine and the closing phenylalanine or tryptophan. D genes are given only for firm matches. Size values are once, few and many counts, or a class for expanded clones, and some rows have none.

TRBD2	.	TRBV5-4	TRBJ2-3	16	CASSLRLAGRTDTQYF	TGTGCCAGCAGCTTGAGGCTAGCGGGACGCACAGATACGCAGTATTTT
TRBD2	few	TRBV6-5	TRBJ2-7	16	CASSSPRESGVYEQYF	TGTGCCAGCAGTTCCCCCAGGGAGAGCGGGGTCTACGAGCAGTACTTC
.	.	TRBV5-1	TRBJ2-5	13	CASRSPGQETQYF	TGCGCCAGCAGATCTCCGGGGCAAGAGACCCAGTACTTC
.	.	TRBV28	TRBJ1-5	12	CASSTGFGPQHF	TGTGCCAGCAGCACAGGGTTTGGGCCCCAGCATTTT
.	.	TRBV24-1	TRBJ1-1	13	CATSEVGGTEAFF	TGTGCCACCAGTGAGGTGGGGGGGACTGAAGCTTTCTTT
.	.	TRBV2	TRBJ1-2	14	CASRVLGQFYGYTF	TGTGCCAGCAGGGTACTCGGACAGTTCTATGGCTACACCTTC
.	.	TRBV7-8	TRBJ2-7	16	CASSLGQGQTSYEQYF	TGTGCCAGCAGCTTGGGCCAGGGCCAGACCTCCTACGAGCAGTACTTC
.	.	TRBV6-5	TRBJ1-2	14	CASRGGSRSYGYTF	TGTGCCAGCAGAGGGGGGAGCAGGTCCTATGGCTACACCTTC
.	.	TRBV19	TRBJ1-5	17	CASSMIGIPWGAQPQHF	TGTGCCAGTAGTATGATTGGGATTCCTTGGGGGGCTCAGCCCCAGCATTTT
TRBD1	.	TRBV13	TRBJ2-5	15	CASSSDRERVETQYF	TGTGCCAGCAGTTCAGACAGGGAGAGAGTGGAGACCCAGTACTTC
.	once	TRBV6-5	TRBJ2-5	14	CASSHEGGDETQYF	TGTGCCAGCAGCCACGAAGGGGGAGACGAGACCCAGTACTTC
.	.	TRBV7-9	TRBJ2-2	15	CASSLLSGEGGELFF	TGTGCCAGCAGCTTACTTTCAGGGGAGGGCGGGGAGCTGTTTTTT
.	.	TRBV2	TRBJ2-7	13	CASKQTERYEQYF	TGTGCCAGCAAGCAAACGGAACGCTACGAGCAGTACTTC
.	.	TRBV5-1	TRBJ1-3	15	CASSLGQGPGNTIYF	TGCGCCAGCAGCTTGGGGCAGGGCCCTGGAAACACCATATATTTT
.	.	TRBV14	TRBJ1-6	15	CASSPTKPYNSPLHF	TGTGCCAGCAGCCCTACCAAACCTTATAATTCACCCCTCCACTTT
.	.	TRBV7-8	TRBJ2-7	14	CASSGDREVYEQYF	TGTGCCAGCAGCGGAGACAGGGAGGTCTACGAGCAGTACTTC
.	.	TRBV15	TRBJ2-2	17	CATSREQVLGDTGELFF	TGTGCCACCAGCAGAGAACAGGTTCTCGGAGACACCGGGGAGCTGTTTTTT
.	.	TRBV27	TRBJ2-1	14	CASSLSIGQTPQFF	TGTGCCAGCAGTTTATCGATCGGGCAGACCCCGCAGTTCTTC
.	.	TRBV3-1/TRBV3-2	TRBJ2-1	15	CASSLNRVSYNEQFF	TGTGCCAGCAGCCTTAACAGGGTGTCCTACAATGAGCAGTTCTTC
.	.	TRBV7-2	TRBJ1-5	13	CASSFGQNQPQHF	TGTGCCAGCAGCTTCGGGCAGAATCAGCCCCAGCATTTT
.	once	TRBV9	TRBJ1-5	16	CASSPRISGDNQPQHF	TGTGCCAGCAGCCCCAGAATTTCAGGGGACAATCAGCCCCAGCATTTT
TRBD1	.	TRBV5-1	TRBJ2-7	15	CASSSVAATGVEQYF	TGCGCCAGCAGCTCCGTGGCTGCTACAGGGGTCGAGCAGTACTTC
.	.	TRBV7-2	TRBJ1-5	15	CASSLVFVGNQPQHF	TGTGCCAGCAGCTTAGTGTTCGTGGGCAATCAGCCCCAGCATTTT
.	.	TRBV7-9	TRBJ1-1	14	CASSRYGPNTEAFF	TGTGCCAGCAGCCGTTACGGTCCGAACACTGAAGCTTTCTTT
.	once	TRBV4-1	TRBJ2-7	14	CASSHRQETYEQYF	TGCGCCAGCAGTCACCGACAGGAAACCTACGAGCAGTACTTC
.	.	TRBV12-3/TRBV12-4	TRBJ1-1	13	CASSLLPNTEAFF	TGTGCCAGCAGTTTACTACCGAACACTGAAGCTTTCTTT
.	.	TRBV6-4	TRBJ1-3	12	CASSDPGDTIYF	TGTGCCAGCAGTGACCCCGGTGACACCATATATTTT
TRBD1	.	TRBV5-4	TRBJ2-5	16	CASSLSDRGYEETQYF	TGTGCCAGCAGCTTATCGGACAGGGGTTATGAAGAGACCCAGTACTTC
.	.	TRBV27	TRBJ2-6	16	CASSFLQFSGANVLTF	TGTGCCAGCAGTTTCCTCCAGTTCTCTGGGGCCAACGTCCTGACTTTC
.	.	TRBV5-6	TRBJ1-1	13	CASMLRGKTEAFF	TGTGCCAGCATGCTCAGGGGTAAGACTGAAGCTTTCTTT
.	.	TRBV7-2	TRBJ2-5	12	CAPKGGIETQYF	TGTGCCCCAAAAGGGGGGATAGAGACCCAGTACTTC
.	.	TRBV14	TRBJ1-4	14	CASSPGPTNEKLFF	TGTGCCAGCAGCCCGGGACCAACTAATGAAAAACTGTTTTTT
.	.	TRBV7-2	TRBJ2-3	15	CASSPNGQVSDTQYF	TGTGCCAGCAGCCCTAACGGCCAAGTTTCAGATACGCAGTATTTT